Listed below are T cell receptor beta chains from one sample, sequenced in a study of blood T cells in healthy people across ages. From the 5' RACE reads, TCRdb called clonotypes with MiXCR, one entry per CDR3 protein. The sample holds roughly 410,000 distinct CDR3 sequences, 45% to 60% seen once. Sequences were obtained from blood. The receptors were gathered from a man aged 55 to 70 in good health. The CDR3 runs from the conserved cysteine through the conserved F or W. The D gene is left open where the match is weak. Where a row states a size, it is once, few, many or the class of an expanded clone; other rows omit it.

D	V	J	size	CDR3	DNA
.	TRBV21-1	TRBJ2-7	.	CASSKSQRYEQYF	TGTGCCAGCAGCAAATCGCAGCGATACGAGCAGTACTTC
TRBD1	TRBV6-1	TRBJ2-7	few	CASSEARTGRYEQYF	TGTGCCAGCAGTGAGGCGCGGACAGGGAGGTACGAGCAGTACTTC
TRBD2	TRBV5-1	TRBJ2-3	few	CASSLARTSGSTDTQYF	TGCGCCAGCAGCTTGGCCCGGACTAGCGGTAGCACAGATACGCAGTATTTT
.	TRBV4-2	TRBJ1-6	once	CASSQGYGGEYPLHF	TGTGCCAGCAGCCAAGGTTACGGGGGCGAGTACCCCCTCCACTTT
TRBD1	TRBV2	TRBJ2-7	.	CASQTGGNSYEQYF	TGTGCCAGCCAGACAGGGGGCAACTCCTACGAGCAGTACTTC
TRBD2	TRBV4-3	TRBJ2-6	few	CASSQDLRGGSGANVLTF	TGCGCCAGCAGCCAAGACCTTCGGGGGGGTAGTGGGGCCAACGTCCTGACTTTC
TRBD2	TRBV3-1	TRBJ2-7	.	CASSHGVGERGISYEQYF	TGTGCCAGCAGCCACGGAGTGGGGGAGCGGGGTATCTCCTACGAGCAGTACTTC
TRBD1	TRBV7-6	TRBJ2-3	.	CASSNTGGRRQGQYF	TGTGCCAGCAGCAACACAGGGGGTCGTAGGCAGGGGCAGTATTTT
.	TRBV20-1	TRBJ2-7	.	CSARERWKGGLISYEQYF	TGCAGTGCTAGAGAGAGGTGGAAGGGCGGCCTAATCTCCTACGAGCAGTACTTC
.	TRBV20-1	TRBJ1-2	.	CSASLANYGYTF	TGCAGTGCTAGCCTAGCTAACTATGGCTACACCTTC
TRBD1	TRBV4-2	TRBJ2-7	.	CASSVGTGDSYEQYF	TGTGCCAGCAGCGTAGGGACAGGGGATTCCTACGAGCAGTACTTC